The T cell receptor beta chain under discussion was sequenced for a study of cytomegalovirus exposure and HLA in healthy donors. Study-level background: Unique TCRs from HLA-typed donors, 80 million to 100 million of them, were held in an early data release.

The trim removed 5 bases at V and 11 bases at J, leaving 14 bases unmatched. This CDR3 comprises 15 residues. PCR involved 60 Vbeta and 13 Jbeta primers. TCRdb's copy holds only in-frame clones and misses some; the assay was immunoSEQ multiplex PCR. The data show over 150,000 clones, over 70% seen once. This rearrangement joins TRBV6-7 to TRBJ2-5, with 10 bases aligning to TRBD1. TRBV6-7 is reported as an ORF; its role is uncertain. The source material was PBMCs. This TCR came from a man aged 25 to 40 in good health and CMV-seropositive. The CDR3 coding sequence is TGTGCCAGCAGTGTAGGGACAGGGGAAGGGGTGTGGCAGTACTTC. This codes for CASSVGTGEGVWQYF.